This TCR beta chain was identified in a study of identical twins. Findings and caveats of the study: High-abundance cord blood beta clonotypes had fewer insertions; memory repertoires showed none. Recombination models fit unrelated individuals' TCR alpha sharing but underestimated twins'. The presence of invariant MAIT and iNKT cells could partly confound analyses of zero-insertion sequences.

In this sample, this clonotype turned up many times. Its target is unknown. Using its own MiXCR run on the 5' RACE reads, TCRdb lists one record per CDR3 protein. The sample includes 420,000 or so distinct CDR3 sequences, approximately 18% of them seen just once. All donors comprised healthy Caucasians. Trimming took 0 bases from V and 8 from J, leaving 9 bases between them. Germline loops: CDR1 SGHRS, CDR2 YFSETQ. The CDR3 length is 13 residues. This receptor was taken from a man aged 45 to 65 in good health. The sample consisted of naive T cells sorted from blood. The chain uses TRBV5-1 and TRBJ2-1, with D perhaps TRBD1 or TRBD2 (5 bases each). For the CDR3, the DNA is TGCGCCAGCAGCTTGGCCGGGACGTATGAGCAGTTCTTC. The encoded protein is CASSLAGTYEQFF.